The 2 T cell receptor beta chains below were found in one sample sequenced in a study of beta chain features in type 1 diabetes. Expressed TCRB transcripts were sequenced after all isolated RNA was converted to cDNA. Sequenced by immunoSEQ multiplex PCR; TCRdb stores in-frame clones only, minus some. The table includes 130,000 to 150,000 clones, roughly 48% detected once. The sample consisted of Tregs from blood. The receptor source for this set is a man aged 18 to 29 in good health.

The chain carries TRBV7-9 and TRBJ1-1; D is uncertain. Trimming took 5 bases from V and 2 from J, leaving 15 bases between them. CDR3 size: 15 residues. From germline, CDR1 is SEHNR and CDR2 FQNEAQ (reference sequence). CDR3 DNA: TGTGCCAGCAGCACCTTCCAGGTTCTCAACACTGAAGCTTTCTTT. Amino acids: CASSTFQVLNTEAFF.

The V gene is TRBV28, the J gene TRBJ2-1; 13 bases are a match to TRBD2. V was pared by 6 bases and J by 9 bases, with 8 bases of the junction left unmatched. The CDR3 loop spans 15 amino acids. CDR1 and CDR2 from the germline V gene are MDHEN and SYDVKM. CDR3 sequence: CASRGGLAGRAEQFF. In DNA form, the CDR3 reads TGTGCCAGCAGGGGGGGACTAGCGGGACGTGCTGAGCAGTTCTTC.